This T cell receptor (beta chain) derives from a study of blood T cell repertoires in COVID-19. In the study overall: The United States, Italy and Spain supplied acute and convalescent COVID-19 samples. PBMCs, B-cell-depleted T cells, or T cells were the source of the cDNA or gDNA that made up the material.

In Seattle, patients joined the study during active infection and were tracked longitudinally. In the authors' methods: Quantification of nucleated cells was approximated via reference gene primer amplification. Assay: immunoSEQ multiplex PCR; the TCRdb copy retains only in-frame clones and omits some. D and trimming were read from the DNA, whereas the V and J calls and clone size are those reported in that table. The data contain 150,000 to 180,000 clones, 83% of them singletons. Trimming removed 1 base at V and 8 bases at J, with 11 bases between. CDR1 and CDR2 from the germline V gene are LGHNT and FRNRAP. The CDR3 extends over 14 amino acids.

The sequence was collected from a woman aged 55-69 years with COVID-19, enrolled during active disease. The chain carries TRBV12-5 and TRBJ1-4; D remains unclear. Material: peripheral blood. CDR3 residues: CASGLGQVGEKLFF. The CDR3 nucleotides are TGTGCTAGTGGTTTGGGTCAGGTCGGCGAAAAACTGTTTTTT.